Each of the 5 T cell receptor beta chains below was sequenced from the same sample in a study of CD4 T cells in relation to SARS-CoV-2 and coronaviruses. Before the COVID-19 pandemic, during about 2011-2018, CD4+ T cells were taken from unexposed donors. The protocol was immunoSEQ multiplex PCR, while the TCRdb copy is restricted to in-frame clones and leaves out a portion. The sample consists of some 70,000 clones, roughly 93% of them appearing once. Sample: naive CD4+ T cells from PBMCs. Indicated subset: naive CD4+ T cells isolated by negative enrichment. The origin of the receptors is a human donor in good health.

The rearrangement links TRBV5-4 to TRBJ1-4, with TRBD1 identical over 7 bases. The CDR3 consists of 16 residues. CDR1 SGHNT and CDR2 YYREEE come from the germline V gene (reference sequence). V gave up 6 bases and J gave up 0 bases; unmatched junction bases: 8. CDR3 in amino acids: CASNLNTGATNEKLFF. In DNA, the CDR3 is TGTGCCAGCAACTTAAATACAGGGGCAACTAATGAAAAACTGTTTTTT.

The chain uses TRBV7-2 and TRBJ1-6; the match to TRBD1 covers 8 bases. CDR3 length: 17 amino acids. Germline trimming cut 1 base from V and 3 bases from J; bases unmatched to any gene: 5. Germline V gene lookup returns CDR1 SGHTA and CDR2 FQGNSA. The CDR3 region is CASSLVTGASYNSPLHF. The CDR3 region has the DNA TGTGCCAGCAGCTTAGTGACAGGGGCTAGCTATAATTCACCCCTCCACTTT.

CDR3 DNA: TGTGCCAGCACCCTAAATATAGCGGGAACTACGACCTACGAGCAGTACTTC. Translation: CASTLNIAGTTTYEQYF. The chain recombines TRBV28 with TRBJ2-7; 8 bases align to TRBD2. The CDR3 has 17 amino acids. Germline V lookup: CDR1 MDHEN, CDR2 SYDVKM. With 7 bases clipped from V and 2 bases from J, the junction kept 16 bases outside the gene matches.

V gene TRBV28 combines with J gene TRBJ1-1, with TRBD1 matching over 8 bases. Germline V lookup: CDR1 MDHEN, CDR2 SYDVKM. J was trimmed by 0 bases and V by 4 bases; bases with no gene match: 10. This CDR3 comprises 17 residues. The CDR3 loop is CASSSPVGQVMNTEAFF. DNA for the CDR3: TGTGCCAGCAGTTCCCCCGTGGGACAGGTAATGAACACTGAAGCTTTCTTT.

This clone has only one observation. The chain recombines TRBV5-6 with TRBJ1-1, with 7 bases that match TRBD1. V trimming: 2 bases; J trimming: 3 bases; junction bases outside the gene matches: 10. From germline, CDR1 is SGHDT and CDR2 YYEEEE. This CDR3 has 16 amino acids. As DNA, the CDR3 is TGTGCCAGCAGCTTACTCGGACAGGTAGGGGACACTGAAGCTTTCTTT. It is translated as CASSLLGQVGDTEAFF. The full variable domain, rest sourced from reference TRBV5-6 and TRBJ1-1, is DAGVTQSPTHLIKTRGQQVTLRCSPKSGHDTVSWYQQALGQGPQFIFQYYEEEERQRGNFPDRFSGHQFPNYSSELNVNALLLGDSALYLCASSLLGQVGDTEAFFGQGTRLTVV.